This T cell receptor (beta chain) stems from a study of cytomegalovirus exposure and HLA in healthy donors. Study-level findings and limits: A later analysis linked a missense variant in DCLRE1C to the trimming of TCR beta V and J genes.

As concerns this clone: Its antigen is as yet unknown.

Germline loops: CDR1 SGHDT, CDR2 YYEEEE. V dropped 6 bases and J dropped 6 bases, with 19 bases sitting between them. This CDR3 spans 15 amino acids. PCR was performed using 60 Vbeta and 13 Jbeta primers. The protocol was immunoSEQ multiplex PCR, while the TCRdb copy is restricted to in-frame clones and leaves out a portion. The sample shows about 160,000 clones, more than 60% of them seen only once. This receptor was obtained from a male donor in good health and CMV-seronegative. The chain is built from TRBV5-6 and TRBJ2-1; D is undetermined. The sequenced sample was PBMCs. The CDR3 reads CASTPPGLIPNEQFF. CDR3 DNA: TGTGCCAGCACCCCCCCGGGTTTAATCCCCAATGAGCAGTTCTTC.